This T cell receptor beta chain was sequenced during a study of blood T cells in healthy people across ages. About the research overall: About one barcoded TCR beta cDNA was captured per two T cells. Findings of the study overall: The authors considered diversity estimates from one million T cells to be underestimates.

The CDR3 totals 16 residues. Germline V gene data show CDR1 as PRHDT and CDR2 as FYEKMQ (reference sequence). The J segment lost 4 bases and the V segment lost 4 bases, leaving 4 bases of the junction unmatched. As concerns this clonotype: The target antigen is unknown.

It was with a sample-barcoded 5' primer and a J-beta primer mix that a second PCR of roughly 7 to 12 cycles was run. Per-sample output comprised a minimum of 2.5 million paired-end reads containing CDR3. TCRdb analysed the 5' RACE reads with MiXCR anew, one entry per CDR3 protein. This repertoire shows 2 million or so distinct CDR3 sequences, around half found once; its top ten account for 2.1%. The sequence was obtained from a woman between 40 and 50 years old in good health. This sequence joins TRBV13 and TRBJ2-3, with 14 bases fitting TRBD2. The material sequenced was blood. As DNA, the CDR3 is TGTGCCAGCAGCTCGACTAGCGGGGGGGCCCCAGATACGCAGTATTTT. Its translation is CASSSTSGGAPDTQYF.